This T cell receptor (beta chain) was sequenced in a study of cytomegalovirus exposure and HLA in healthy donors. 60 Vbeta and 13 Jbeta primers were used in PCR. Produced via immunoSEQ multiplex PCR; TCRdb's table is partial and in-frame only. Of 120,000 or so clones in the sample, 72% were seen once. Trimming took off 8 bases at V and 0 bases at J, with 20 bases between the two ends. Germline values: CDR1 PRHDT, CDR2 FYEKMQ (reference sequence). The CDR3 has 17 residues. This clone showed up just a few times. The sample comprised PBMCs. The V gene is TRBV13, the J gene TRBJ2-1; TRBD2 might be the D (6 bases). This TCR was recovered from a man younger than 45 in good health and CMV-seronegative. The CDR3 DNA follows: TGTGCCAGCTCCAAAGGGACTCCTCAAATCTCCTACAATGAGCAGTTCTTC. This gives the protein CASSKGTPQISYNEQFF.